The present entry profiles one TCR beta chain with its context. A junction end diverges from the germline sequence, so it may reflect a read error. Each CDR3 protein is one row after TCRdb ran MiXCR on the PCR reads. The table includes fewer than 15,000 distinct CDR3 sequences, around 50% detected once. This CDR3 has 14 amino acids. Germline V lookup: CDR1 SGHAT, CDR2 FQNNGV. The sample comes from a study of tumor-infiltrating lymphocytes in oesophageal squamous cell carcinoma. The sample comprised normal esophageal tissue next to the tumor. The chain uses TRBV11-2 and TRBJ2-3; 12 nucleotides agree with TRBD2. This TCR was sampled from a male donor with esophageal squamous cell carcinoma. CDR3 coding DNA: TGTGCCAGCACCGGGACTAGCGGGTTCAATGAGCAGTTCTTT. Translated: CASTGTSGFNEQFF.